Included here is one T cell receptor beta chain sequence, with context. The repertoire was sequenced with immunoSEQ multiplex PCR; TCRdb's copy has only in-frame clones and lacks some. This table holds about 46,000 clones, around 84% found once. The data belong to a study of blood T cell repertoires in COVID-19. With 0 bases clipped from V and 1 base from J, the junction kept 2 bases outside the gene matches. The germline V gene encodes CDR1 LGHDT and CDR2 YNNKEL (reference sequence). This CDR3 has 15 residues. The sample taken for sequencing was peripheral blood. The V and J genes are TRBV3-1 (or the pseudogene TRBV3-2) and TRBJ2-5; 7 nucleotides align to TRBD1. This receptor was identified in a man older than 75 with active COVID-19. CDR3: CASSQEGQTQETQYF. Written as DNA, the CDR3 is TGTGCCAGCAGCCAAGAGGGACAGACCCAAGAGACCCAGTACTTC.